The sequence of this T cell receptor beta chain was determined in a study of T cell responses to AZD1222 COVID-19 vaccine. About the study: Second doses that came at about 4 or about 12 weeks were put together. Whole-study results and caveats: Baseline seropositives among AZD1222 recipients totaled only five to seven. White British donors predominated, females outnumbered males, and clonal diversity was possibly underestimated. Spike-wide coverage was observed for vaccine-associated CD4 TCRs, with dominant responses at 160-218 and 743-854.

The V gene end was trimmed by 5 bases and the J gene end by 15 bases; junction bases not matched to a gene: 11. Germline assignment: CDR1 SGHTA and CDR2 FQGNSA. This CDR3 is built from 13 residues. About this clone: Its antigen is not known.

Method: immunoSEQ multiplex PCR; TCRdb's copy keeps in-frame clones and lacks some. Of under 140,000 clones listed, around 81% are singletons. This clonotype was obtained from an adult in good health. This sequence joins TRBV7-2 and TRBJ2-1; 9 bases map to TRBD2. The sequencing here drew on peripheral blood, taken on day 0 of AZD1222 vaccination. CDR3 in DNA: TGTGCCAGCAGCCTCTCCCGGCGGGGGGGCTCGTTCTTC. Its protein is CASSLSRRGGSFF.